A single sample gave rise to the 7 T cell receptor beta chains below, sequenced in a study of T cell repertoires in cytomegalovirus infection. Using its own MiXCR run on the reads, TCRdb lists one record per CDR3 protein. The table lists roughly 630,000 distinct CDR3 sequences, 20% to 25% of them singletons. The sequencing sample was made of CD8+ T cells from PBMCs. The receptor set was obtained from a human donor in good health (CMV status not recorded). Some clones in this sample may be carry-over from other donors' samples.

This chain connects TRBV15 to TRBJ1-4; 8 bases match TRBD1. Germline assignment: CDR1 LNHNV and CDR2 YYDKDF (reference sequence). The junction had 5 bases not matched to a gene; V was cut back by 8 bases and J by 6 bases. The CDR3 extends over 13 amino acids. The CDR3 nucleotides are TGTGCCACCTCCAAGGACAGGGATGAAAAACTGTTTTTT. Protein sequence: CATSKDRDEKLFF.

This clonotype was detected many times. The chain combines TRBV7-6 with TRBJ2-1; D gene uncertain. Trimming took off 5 bases at V and 2 bases at J, with 13 bases between the two ends. There are 15 residues in the CDR3. In germline, CDR1 is SGHVS, CDR2 FNYEAQ. The CDR3, as DNA: TGTGCCAGCAGCCCCCTGGCCTCCGCCTACAATGAGCAGTTCTTC. It specifies CASSPLASAYNEQFF. Combining the CDR3 with reference TRBV7-6 and TRBJ2-1 gives the whole variable domain GAGVSQSPRYKVTKRGQDVALRCDPISGHVSLYWYRQALGQGPEFLTYFNYEAQQDKSGLPNDRFSAERPEGSISTLTIQRTEQRDSAMYRCASSPLASAYNEQFFGPGTRLTVL.

This clonotype has more than one count but fewer than ten. J is TRBJ2-3 and V is TRBV29-1, with TRBD2 matching over 7 bases. CDR3 length: 14 amino acids. J was trimmed by 1 base and V by 7 bases; bases with no gene match: 8. In germline, CDR1 is SQVTM, CDR2 ANQGSEA. This chain's CDR3 is CSGSSGRGTDTQYF. For the CDR3, the DNA is TGCAGCGGAAGTAGCGGGCGGGGCACAGATACGCAGTATTTT.

Comments on this clonotype: One end of the junction varies from germline; a read error may be responsible. The chain carries TRBV28 and TRBJ1-5; TRBD1 matches 10 bases. The CDR3 is made up of 15 amino acids. The V gene's germline CDR1 is MDHEN and CDR2 SYDVKM. CDR3 sequence reads: CVSSRDRGRNQPQHF. The CDR3 region has the DNA TGTGTCAGCAGCCGGGACAGGGGCCGGAATCAGCCCCAGCATTTT.

This clonotype was picked up a small number of times. The chain joins TRBV2 to TRBJ1-1; D is possibly TRBD1 (5 bases). Germline-derived CDR1 and CDR2 are SNHLY and FYNNEI. The V end lost 9 bases, the J end lost 0 bases, and 26 bases lay between the germline ends. The CDR3 loop spans 18 amino acids. For the CDR3, the DNA is TGTGCCAGTCGAAGCCAGACGGGACGGCACAGAATGAACACTGAAGCTTTCTTT. It yields the protein CASRSQTGRHRMNTEAFF.

The rearrangement uses TRBV20-1 and TRBJ2-5; D unclear. Germline loops: CDR1 DFQATT, CDR2 SNEGSKA (reference sequence). V was pared by 0 bases and J by 5 bases, with 16 bases between. The CDR3 has 15 residues. The CDR3 bases are TGCAGTGCTAGAGACTATCTTCAGGAGACGGAGACCCAGTACTTC. It codes for CSARDYLQETETQYF.

This clonotype was detected only a few times. The chain uses TRBV9 and TRBJ1-1, with 8 bases aligning to TRBD1. After removal of 4 bases from V and 1 base from J, the junction contained 12 bases not matched to a gene. The length of the CDR3 is 17 residues. Per the germline V gene, CDR1 is SGDLS and CDR2 is YYNGEE. The CDR3 reads CASSPKTSGGPNTEAFF. Here the CDR3 DNA reads TGTGCCAGCAGCCCAAAAACCTCAGGGGGCCCGAACACTGAAGCTTTCTTT. The complete variable domain, with remaining parts taken from reference TRBV9 and TRBJ1-1, reads DSGVTQTPKHLITATGQRVTLRCSPRSGDLSVYWYQQSLDQGLQFLIQYYNGEERAKGNILERFSAQQFPDLHSELNLSSLELGDSALYFCASSPKTSGGPNTEAFFGQGTRLTVV.